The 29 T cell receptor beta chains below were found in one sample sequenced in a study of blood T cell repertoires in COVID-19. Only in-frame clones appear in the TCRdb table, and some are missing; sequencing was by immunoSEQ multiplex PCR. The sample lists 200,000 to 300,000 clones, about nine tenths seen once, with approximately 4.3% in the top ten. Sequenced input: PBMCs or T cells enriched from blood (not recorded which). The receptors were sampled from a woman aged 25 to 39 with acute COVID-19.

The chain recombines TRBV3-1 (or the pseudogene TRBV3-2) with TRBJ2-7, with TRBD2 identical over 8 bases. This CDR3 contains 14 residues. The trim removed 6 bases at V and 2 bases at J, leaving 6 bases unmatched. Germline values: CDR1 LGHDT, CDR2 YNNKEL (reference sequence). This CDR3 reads CASSRGGTAYEQYF. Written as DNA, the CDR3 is TGTGCCAGCAGTCGCGGGGGGACCGCCTACGAGCAGTACTTC.

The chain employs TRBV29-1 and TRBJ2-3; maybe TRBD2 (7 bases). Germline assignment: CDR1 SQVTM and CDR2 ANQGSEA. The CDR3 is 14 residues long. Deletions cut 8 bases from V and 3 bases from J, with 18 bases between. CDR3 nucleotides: TGCAGCACCGAGCGGGGAGGGGGGACAGATACGCAGTATTTT. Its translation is CSTERGGGTDTQYF.

The CDR3 region has the DNA TGTGCCAGCAGCTTGGCGGCAACCTACAATGAGCAGTTCTTC. This sequence encodes CASSLAATYNEQFF. The V gene is TRBV11-2, the J gene TRBJ2-1; D not resolved. Trimming took off 3 bases at V and 2 bases at J, with 8 bases between the two ends. CDR3 length: 14 amino acids. CDR1 is SGHAT, CDR2 FQNNGV, per germline.

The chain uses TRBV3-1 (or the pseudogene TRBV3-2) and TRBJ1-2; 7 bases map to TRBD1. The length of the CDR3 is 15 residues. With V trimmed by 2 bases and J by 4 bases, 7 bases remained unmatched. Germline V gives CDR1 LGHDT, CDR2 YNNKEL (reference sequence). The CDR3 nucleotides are TGTGCCAGCAGCCAATTCGACAGGGATCGCTATGGCTACACCTTC. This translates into CASSQFDRDRYGYTF.

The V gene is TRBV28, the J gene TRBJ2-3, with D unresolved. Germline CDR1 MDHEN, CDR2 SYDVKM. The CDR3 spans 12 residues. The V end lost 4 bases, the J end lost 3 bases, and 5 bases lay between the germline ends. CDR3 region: CASSSLTDTQYF. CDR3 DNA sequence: TGTGCCAGCAGTTCCTTAACAGATACGCAGTATTTT.

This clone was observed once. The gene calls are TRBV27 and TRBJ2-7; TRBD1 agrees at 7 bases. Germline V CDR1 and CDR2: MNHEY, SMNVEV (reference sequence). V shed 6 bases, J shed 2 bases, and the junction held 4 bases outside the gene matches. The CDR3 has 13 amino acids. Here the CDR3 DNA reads TGTGCCAGCAGAAGGGGGCACCCCTACGAGCAGTACTTC. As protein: CASRRGHPYEQYF.

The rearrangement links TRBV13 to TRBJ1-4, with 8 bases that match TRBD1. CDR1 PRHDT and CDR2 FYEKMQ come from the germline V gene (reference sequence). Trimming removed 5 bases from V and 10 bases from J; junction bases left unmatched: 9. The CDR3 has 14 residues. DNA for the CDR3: TGTGCCAGCAGCGCTGGGACAGGAGGTGGAAAACTGTTTTTT. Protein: CASSAGTGGGKLFF.

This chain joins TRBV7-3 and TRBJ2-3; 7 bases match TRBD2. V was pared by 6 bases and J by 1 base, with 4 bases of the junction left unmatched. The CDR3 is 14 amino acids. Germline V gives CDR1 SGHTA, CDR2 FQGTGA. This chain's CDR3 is CASSAAGGTDTQYF. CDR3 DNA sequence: TGTGCCAGCAGTGCCGCGGGGGGCACAGATACGCAGTATTTT.

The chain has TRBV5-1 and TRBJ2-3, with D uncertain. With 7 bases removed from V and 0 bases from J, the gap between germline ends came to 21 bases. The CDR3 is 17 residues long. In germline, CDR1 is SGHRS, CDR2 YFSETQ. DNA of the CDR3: TGCGCCAGCTGCCATCTCCTGGAGTCAGCTAGCACAGATACGCAGTATTTT. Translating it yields CASCHLLESASTDTQYF.

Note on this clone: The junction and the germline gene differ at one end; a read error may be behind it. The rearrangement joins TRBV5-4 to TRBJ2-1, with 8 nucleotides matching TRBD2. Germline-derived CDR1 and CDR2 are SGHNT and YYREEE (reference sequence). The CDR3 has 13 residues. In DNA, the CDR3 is TGTGCCAGCAGCTTGGCCGGGGGGGATGATCAGTTCTTC. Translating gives CASSLAGGDDQFF.

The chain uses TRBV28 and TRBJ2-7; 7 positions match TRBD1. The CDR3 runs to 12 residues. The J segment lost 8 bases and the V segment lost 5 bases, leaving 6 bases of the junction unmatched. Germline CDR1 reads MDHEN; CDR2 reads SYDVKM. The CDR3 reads CASSLDRVQQYF. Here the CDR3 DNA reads TGTGCCAGCAGTCTAGACAGGGTGCAGCAGTACTTC.

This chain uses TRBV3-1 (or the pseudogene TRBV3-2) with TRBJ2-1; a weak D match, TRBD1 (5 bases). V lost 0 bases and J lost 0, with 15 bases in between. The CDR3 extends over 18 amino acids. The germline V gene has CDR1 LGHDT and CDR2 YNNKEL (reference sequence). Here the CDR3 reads CASSQDLPQVHSYNEQFF. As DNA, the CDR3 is TGTGCCAGCAGCCAAGACCTTCCACAGGTTCACTCCTACAATGAGCAGTTCTTC.

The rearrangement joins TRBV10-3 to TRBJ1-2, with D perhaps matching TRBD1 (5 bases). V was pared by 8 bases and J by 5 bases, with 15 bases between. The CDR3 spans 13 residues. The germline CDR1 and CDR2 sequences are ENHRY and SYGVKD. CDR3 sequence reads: CAIGYPGRYGYTF. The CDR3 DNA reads TGTGCCATCGGGTATCCAGGGAGGTATGGCTACACCTTC.

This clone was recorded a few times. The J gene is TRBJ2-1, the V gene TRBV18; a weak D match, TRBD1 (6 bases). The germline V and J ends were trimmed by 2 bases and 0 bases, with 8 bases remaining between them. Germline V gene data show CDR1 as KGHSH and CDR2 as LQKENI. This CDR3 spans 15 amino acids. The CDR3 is CASSPSRGSYNEQFF. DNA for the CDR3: TGTGCCAGCTCACCAAGCAGGGGCTCCTACAATGAGCAGTTCTTC.

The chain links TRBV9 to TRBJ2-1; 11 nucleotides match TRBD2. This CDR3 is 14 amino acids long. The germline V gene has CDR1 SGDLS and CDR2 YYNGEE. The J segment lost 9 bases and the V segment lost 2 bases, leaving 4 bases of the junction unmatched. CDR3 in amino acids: CASSVSGGASEQFF. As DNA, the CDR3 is TGTGCCAGCAGCGTTAGCGGGGGGGCCTCTGAGCAGTTCTTC. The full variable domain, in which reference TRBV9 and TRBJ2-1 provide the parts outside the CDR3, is DSGVTQTPKHLITATGQRVTLRCSPRSGDLSVYWYQQSLDQGLQFLIQYYNGEERAKGNILERFSAQQFPDLHSELNLSSLELGDSALYFCASSVSGGASEQFFGPGTRLTVL.

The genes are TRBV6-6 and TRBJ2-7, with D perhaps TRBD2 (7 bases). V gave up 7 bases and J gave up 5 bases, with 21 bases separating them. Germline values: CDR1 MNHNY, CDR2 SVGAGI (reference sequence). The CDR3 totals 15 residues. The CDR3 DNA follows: TGTGCCAGCAATGACCCTGGGGGGGCTCCCCACGAGCAGTACTTC. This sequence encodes CASNDPGGAPHEQYF.

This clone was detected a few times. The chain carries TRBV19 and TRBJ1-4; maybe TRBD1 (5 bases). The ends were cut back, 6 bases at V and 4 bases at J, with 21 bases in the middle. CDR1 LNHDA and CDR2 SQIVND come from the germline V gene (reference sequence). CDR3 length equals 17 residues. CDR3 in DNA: TGTGCCAGTAGCCGATCATTTACAGGCGGAAGTAATGAAAAACTGTTTTTT. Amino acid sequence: CASSRSFTGGSNEKLFF.

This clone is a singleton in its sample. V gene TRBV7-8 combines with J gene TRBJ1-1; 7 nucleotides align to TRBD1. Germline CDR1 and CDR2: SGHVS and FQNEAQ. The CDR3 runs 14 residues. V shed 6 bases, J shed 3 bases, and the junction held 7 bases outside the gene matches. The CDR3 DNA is TGTGCCAGCAGGAGGGGGCGCGTGGACACTGAAGCTTTCTTT. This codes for CASRRGRVDTEAFF.

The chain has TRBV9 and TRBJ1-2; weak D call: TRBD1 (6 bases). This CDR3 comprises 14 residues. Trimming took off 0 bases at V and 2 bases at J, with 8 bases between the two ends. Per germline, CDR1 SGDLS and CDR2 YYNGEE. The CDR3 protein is CASSVGTENYGYTF. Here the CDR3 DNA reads TGTGCCAGCAGCGTAGGGACAGAAAACTATGGCTACACCTTC.

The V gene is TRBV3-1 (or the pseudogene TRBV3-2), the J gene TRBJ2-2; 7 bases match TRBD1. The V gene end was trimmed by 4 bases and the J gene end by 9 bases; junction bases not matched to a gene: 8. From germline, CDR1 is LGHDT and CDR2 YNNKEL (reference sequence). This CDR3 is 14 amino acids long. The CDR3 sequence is CASSPGTATWELFF. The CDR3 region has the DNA TGTGCCAGCAGCCCTGGGACAGCCACTTGGGAGCTGTTTTTT.

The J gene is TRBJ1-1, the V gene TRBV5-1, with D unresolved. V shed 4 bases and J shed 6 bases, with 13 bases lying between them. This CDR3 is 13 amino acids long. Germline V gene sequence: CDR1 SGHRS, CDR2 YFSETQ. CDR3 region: CASSRPPGSEAFF. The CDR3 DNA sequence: TGCGCCAGCAGCCGCCCACCGGGGTCTGAAGCTTTCTTT.

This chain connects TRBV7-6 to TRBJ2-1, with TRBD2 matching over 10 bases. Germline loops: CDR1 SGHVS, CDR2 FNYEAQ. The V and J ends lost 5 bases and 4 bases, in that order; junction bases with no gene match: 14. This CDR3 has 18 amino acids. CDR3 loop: CASSGRLAGRPIYNEQFF. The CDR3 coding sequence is TGTGCCAGCAGCGGCCGACTAGCGGGCCGACCAATTTACAATGAGCAGTTCTTC.

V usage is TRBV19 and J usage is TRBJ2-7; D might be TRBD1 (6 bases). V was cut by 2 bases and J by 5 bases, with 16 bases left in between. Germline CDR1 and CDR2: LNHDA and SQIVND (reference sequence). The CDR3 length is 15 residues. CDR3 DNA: TGTGCCAGTAGTATACCCAACAGGGCTGGCCACGAGCAGTACTTC. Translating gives CASSIPNRAGHEQYF.

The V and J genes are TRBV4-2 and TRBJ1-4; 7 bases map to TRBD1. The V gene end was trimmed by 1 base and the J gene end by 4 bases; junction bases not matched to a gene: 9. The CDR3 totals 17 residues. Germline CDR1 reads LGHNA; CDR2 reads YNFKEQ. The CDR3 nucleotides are TGTGCCAGCAGCCAAGGGGGACAGCCCGACCATAATGAAAAACTGTTTTTT. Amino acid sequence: CASSQGGQPDHNEKLFF.

The CDR3 reads CASSPRWGGLDSEAFF. The CDR3 bases are TGCGCCAGCAGCCCCAGGTGGGGGGGGCTAGACTCTGAAGCTTTCTTT. This rearrangement joins TRBV5-1 to TRBJ1-1, with D tentatively TRBD1 (6 bases). This CDR3 comprises 16 residues. The V and J ends lost 4 bases and 6 bases respectively, with 22 bases between them. Germline V CDR1 and CDR2: SGHRS, YFSETQ. Combining the CDR3 with reference TRBV5-1 and TRBJ1-1 gives the whole variable domain KAGVTQTPRYLIKTRGQQVTLSCSPISGHRSVSWYQQTPGQGLQFLFEYFSETQRNKGNFPGRFSGRQFSNSRSEMNVSTLELGDSALYLCASSPRWGGLDSEAFFGQGTRLTVV.

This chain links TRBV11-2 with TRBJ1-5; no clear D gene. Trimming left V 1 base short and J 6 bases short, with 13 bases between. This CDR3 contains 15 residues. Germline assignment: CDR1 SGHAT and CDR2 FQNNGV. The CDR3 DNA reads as TGTGCCAGCAGCTTAGCCCCGACGCCGGGTCAGCCCCAGCATTTT. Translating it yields CASSLAPTPGQPQHF.

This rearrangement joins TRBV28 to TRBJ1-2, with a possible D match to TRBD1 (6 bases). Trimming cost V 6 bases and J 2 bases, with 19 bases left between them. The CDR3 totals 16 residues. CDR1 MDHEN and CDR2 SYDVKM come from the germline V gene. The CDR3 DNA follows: TGTGCCAGCAGAACCGAAGGGGGACGAGACAACTATGGCTACACCTTC. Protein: CASRTEGGRDNYGYTF.

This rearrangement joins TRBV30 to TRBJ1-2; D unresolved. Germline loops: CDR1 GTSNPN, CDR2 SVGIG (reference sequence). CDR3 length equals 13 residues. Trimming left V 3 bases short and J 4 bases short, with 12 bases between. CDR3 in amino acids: CAWRNSRAYGYTF. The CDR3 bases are TGTGCCTGGAGGAACTCGAGAGCCTATGGCTACACCTTC.

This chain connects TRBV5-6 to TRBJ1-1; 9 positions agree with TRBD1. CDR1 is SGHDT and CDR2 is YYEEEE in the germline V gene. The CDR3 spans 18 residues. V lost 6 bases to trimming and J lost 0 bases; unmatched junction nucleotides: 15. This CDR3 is CASTPIGDRVSMNTEAFF. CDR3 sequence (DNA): TGTGCCAGCACCCCAATTGGGGACAGGGTTAGCATGAACACTGAAGCTTTCTTT.